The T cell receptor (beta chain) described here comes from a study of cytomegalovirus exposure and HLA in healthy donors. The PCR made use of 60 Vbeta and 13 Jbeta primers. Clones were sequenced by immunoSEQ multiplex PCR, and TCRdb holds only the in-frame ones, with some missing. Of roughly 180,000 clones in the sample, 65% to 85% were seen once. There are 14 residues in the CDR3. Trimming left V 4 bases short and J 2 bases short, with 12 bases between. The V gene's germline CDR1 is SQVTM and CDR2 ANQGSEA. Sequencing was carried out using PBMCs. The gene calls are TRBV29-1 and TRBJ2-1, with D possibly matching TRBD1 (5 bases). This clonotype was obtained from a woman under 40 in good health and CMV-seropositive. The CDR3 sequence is CSVGRGGPYNEQFF. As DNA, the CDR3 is TGCAGCGTTGGAAGGGGCGGACCCTACAATGAGCAGTTCTTC.